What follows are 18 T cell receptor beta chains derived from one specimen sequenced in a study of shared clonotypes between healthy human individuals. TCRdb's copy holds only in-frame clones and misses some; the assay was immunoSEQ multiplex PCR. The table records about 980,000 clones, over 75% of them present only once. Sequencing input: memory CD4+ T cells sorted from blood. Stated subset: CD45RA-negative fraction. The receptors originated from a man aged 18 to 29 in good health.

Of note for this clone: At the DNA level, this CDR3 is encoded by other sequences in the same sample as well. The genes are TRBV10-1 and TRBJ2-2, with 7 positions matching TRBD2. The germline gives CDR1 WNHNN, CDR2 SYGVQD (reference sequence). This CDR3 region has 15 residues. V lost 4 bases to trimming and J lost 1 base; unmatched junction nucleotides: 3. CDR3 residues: CASSGASGNTGELFF. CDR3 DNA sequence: TGCGCCAGCAGTGGTGCTAGCGGGAACACCGGGGAGCTGTTTTTT.

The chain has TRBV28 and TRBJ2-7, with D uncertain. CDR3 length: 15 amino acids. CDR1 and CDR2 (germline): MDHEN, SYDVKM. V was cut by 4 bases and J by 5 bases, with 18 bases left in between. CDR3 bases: TGTGCCAGCAGTTCGGAGAGCAACCCCTTAAACGAGCAGTACTTC. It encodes CASSSESNPLNEQYF.

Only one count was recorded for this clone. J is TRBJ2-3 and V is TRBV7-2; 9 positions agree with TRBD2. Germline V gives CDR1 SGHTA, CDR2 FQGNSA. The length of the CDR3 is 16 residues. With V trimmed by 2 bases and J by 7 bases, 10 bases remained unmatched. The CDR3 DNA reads TGTGCCAGCAGCTTACTGCGGGGGGGCGTATACAATACGCAGTATTTT. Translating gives CASSLLRGGVYNTQYF.

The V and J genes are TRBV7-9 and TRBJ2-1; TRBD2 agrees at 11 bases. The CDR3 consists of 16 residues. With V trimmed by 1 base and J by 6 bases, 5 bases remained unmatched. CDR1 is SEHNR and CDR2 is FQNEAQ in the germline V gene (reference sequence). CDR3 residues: CASSLEGLAGGNEQFF. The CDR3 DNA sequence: TGTGCCAGCAGCTTAGAAGGGCTAGCGGGAGGCAATGAGCAGTTCTTC.

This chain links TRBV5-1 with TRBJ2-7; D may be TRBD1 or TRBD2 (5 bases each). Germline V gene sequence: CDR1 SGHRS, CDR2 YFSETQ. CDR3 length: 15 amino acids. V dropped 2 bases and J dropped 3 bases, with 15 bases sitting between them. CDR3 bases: TGCGCCAGCAGCTTAAGGGACCCCACCCGCTACGAGCAGTACTTC. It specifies CASSLRDPTRYEQYF.

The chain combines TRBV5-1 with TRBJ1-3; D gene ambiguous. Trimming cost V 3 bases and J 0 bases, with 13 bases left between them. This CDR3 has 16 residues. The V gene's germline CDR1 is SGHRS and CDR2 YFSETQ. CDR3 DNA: TGCGCCAGCAGCTCGGGAGGCGTGGGCTCTGGAAACACCATATATTTT. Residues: CASSSGGVGSGNTIYF.

The CDR3 loop reads CASSTVRLADISTDTQYF. CDR3 nucleotides: TGTGCCAGTAGTACCGTTCGTCTCGCGGATATTAGCACAGATACGCAGTATTTT. The J gene is TRBJ2-3, the V gene TRBV19, with D uncertain. The germline V and J ends were trimmed by 4 bases and 0 bases, with 20 bases remaining between them. Germline assignment: CDR1 LNHDA and CDR2 SQIVND (reference sequence). CDR3 length: 18 residues.

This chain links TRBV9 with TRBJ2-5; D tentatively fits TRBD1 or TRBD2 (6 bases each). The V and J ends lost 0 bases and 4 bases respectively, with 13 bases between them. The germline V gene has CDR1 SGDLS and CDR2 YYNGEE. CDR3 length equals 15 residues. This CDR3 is CASSVEGGLGETQYF. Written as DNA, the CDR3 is TGTGCCAGCAGCGTAGAGGGGGGTTTAGGAGAGACCCAGTACTTC.

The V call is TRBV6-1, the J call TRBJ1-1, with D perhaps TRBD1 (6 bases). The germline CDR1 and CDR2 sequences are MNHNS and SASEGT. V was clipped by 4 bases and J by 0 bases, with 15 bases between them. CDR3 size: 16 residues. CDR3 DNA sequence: TGTGCCAGCAGTGTATACGGACAGTGGTTGAACACTGAAGCTTTCTTT. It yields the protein CASSVYGQWLNTEAFF.

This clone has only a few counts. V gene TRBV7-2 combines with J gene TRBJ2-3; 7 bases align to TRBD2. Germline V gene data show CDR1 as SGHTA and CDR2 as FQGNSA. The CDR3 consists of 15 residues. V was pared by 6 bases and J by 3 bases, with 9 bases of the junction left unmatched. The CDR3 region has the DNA TGTGCCAGCAGTCTAATGGGGCGGGAGACAGATACGCAGTATTTT. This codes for CASSLMGRETDTQYF.

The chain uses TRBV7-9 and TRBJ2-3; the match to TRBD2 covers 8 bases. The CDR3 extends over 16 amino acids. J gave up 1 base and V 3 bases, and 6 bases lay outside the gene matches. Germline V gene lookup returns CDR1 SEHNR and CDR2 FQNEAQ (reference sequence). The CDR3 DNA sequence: TGTGCCAGCAGCTTGTTTAGCGGGACCGGCACAGATACGCAGTATTTT. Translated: CASSLFSGTGTDTQYF.

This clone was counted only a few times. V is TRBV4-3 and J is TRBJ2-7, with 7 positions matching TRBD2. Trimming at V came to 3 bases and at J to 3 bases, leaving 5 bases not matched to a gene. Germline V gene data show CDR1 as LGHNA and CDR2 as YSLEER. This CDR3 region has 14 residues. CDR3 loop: CASSQGTSVYEQYF. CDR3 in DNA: TGCGCCAGCAGCCAGGGCACTAGCGTCTACGAGCAGTACTTC.

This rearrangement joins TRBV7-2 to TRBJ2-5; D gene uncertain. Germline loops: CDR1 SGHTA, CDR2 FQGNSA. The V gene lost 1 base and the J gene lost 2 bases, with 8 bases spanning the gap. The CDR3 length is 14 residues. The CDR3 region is CASSLGAAQETQYF. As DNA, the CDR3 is TGTGCCAGCAGCTTAGGGGCAGCTCAAGAGACCCAGTACTTC.

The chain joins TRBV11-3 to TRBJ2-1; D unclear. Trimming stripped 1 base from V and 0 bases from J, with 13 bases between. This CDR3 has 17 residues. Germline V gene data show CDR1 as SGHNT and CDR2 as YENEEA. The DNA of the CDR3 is TGTGCCAGCAGCTTAGGAAGAGGCTTTGGCTCCTACAATGAGCAGTTCTTC. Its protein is CASSLGRGFGSYNEQFF.

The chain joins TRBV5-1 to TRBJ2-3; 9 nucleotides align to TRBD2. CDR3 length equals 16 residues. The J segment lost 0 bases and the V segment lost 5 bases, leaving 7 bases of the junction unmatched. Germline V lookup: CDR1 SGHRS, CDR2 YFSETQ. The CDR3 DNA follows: TGCGCCAGCAGGTCGGGACTAGCCCAGAGCACAGATACGCAGTATTTT. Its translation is CASRSGLAQSTDTQYF.

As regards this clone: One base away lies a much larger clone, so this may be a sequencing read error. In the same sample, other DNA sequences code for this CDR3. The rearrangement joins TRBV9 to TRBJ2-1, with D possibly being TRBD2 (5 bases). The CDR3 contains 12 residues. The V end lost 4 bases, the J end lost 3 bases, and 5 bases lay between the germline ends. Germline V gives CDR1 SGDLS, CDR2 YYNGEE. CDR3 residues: CASSRDYNEQFF. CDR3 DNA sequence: TGTGCCAGCAGCCGGGACTACAATGAGCAGTTCTTC.

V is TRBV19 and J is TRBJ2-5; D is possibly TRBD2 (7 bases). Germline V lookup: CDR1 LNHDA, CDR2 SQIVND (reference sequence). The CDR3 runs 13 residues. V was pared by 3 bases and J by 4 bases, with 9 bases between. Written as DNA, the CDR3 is TGTGCCAGTAGTATGGGGGGGCCAGAGACCCAGTACTTC. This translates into CASSMGGPETQYF.

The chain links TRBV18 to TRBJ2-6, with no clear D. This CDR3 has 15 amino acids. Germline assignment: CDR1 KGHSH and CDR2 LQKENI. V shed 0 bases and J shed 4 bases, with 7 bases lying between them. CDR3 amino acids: CASSPPARGANVLTF. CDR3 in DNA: TGTGCCAGCTCACCACCGGCACGGGGGGCCAACGTCCTGACTTTC.